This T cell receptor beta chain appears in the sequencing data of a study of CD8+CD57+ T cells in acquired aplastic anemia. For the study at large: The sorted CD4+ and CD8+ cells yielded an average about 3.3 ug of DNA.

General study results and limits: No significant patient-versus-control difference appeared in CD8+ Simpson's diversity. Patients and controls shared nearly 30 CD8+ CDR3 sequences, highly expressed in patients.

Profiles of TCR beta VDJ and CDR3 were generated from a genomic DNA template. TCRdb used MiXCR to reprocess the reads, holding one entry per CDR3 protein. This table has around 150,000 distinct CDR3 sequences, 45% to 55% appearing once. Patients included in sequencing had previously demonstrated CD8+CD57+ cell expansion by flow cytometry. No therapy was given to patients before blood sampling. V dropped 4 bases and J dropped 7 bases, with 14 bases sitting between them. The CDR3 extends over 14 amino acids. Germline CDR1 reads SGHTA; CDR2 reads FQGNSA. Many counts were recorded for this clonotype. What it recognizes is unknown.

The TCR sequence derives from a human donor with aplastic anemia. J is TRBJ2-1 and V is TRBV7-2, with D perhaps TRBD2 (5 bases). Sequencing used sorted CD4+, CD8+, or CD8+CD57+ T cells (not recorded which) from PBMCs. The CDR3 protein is CASSSRVTKNEQFF. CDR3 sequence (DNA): TGTGCCAGCAGCTCGCGGGTCACCAAGAATGAGCAGTTCTTC.